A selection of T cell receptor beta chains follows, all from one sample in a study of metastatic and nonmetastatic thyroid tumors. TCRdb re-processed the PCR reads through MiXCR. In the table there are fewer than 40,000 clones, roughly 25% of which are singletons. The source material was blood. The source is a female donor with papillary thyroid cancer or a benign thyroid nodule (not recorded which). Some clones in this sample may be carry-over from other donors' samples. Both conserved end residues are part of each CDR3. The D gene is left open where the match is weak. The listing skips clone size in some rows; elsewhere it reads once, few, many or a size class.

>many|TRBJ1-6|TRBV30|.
CAWSKGNNSPLHF
TGTGCCTGGAGTAAGGGCAATAATTCACCCCTCCACTTT
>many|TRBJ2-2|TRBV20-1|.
CSARTGRGAGELFF
TGCAGTGCTAGAACTGGGCGGGGTGCCGGGGAGCTGTTTTTT
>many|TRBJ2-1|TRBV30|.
CAWQTPFREQFF
TGTGCCTGGCAAACGCCCTTTCGGGAGCAGTTCTTC
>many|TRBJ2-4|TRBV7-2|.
CASSLRMGGANIQYF
TGTGCCAGCAGCCTTCGTATGGGGGGCGCGAACATTCAGTACTTC
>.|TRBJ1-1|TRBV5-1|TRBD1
CASSLGTGVATEAFF
TGCGCCAGCAGCTTGGGGACAGGGGTAGCCACTGAAGCTTTCTTT
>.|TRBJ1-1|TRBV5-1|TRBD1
CASSPGQGNTEAFF
TGCGCCAGCAGCCCCGGACAGGGTAACACTGAAGCTTTCTTT
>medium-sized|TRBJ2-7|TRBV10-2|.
CASSVSYEQYF
TGCGCCAGCAGTGTATCCTACGAGCAGTACTTC
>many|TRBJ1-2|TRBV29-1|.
CSVDAGGYGYTF
TGCAGCGTTGATGCCGGAGGTTATGGCTACACCTTC
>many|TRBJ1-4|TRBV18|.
CASWDDGNEKLFF
TGTGCCAGCTGGGACGACGGGAATGAAAAACTGTTTTTT
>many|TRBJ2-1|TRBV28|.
CASRFFSYNEQFF
TGTGCCAGCAGGTTCTTCTCCTACAATGAGCAGTTCTTC
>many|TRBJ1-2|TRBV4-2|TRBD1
CASSQENRDRGGGYTF
TGTGCCAGCAGCCAAGAGAATAGGGACAGGGGAGGGGGCTACACCTTC
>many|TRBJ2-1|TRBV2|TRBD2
CASRLTSDGSYNEQFF
TGTGCCAGCAGATTGACTAGCGACGGCTCCTACAATGAGCAGTTCTTC
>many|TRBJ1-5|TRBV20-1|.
CSARGPGGQPQHF
TGCAGTGCTAGGGGTCCGGGCGGTCAGCCCCAGCATTTT
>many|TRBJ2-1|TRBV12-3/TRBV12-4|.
CASLTLVGGEQFF
TGTGCCAGCTTGACACTAGTTGGAGGTGAGCAGTTCTTC
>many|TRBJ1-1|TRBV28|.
CAGKGRGGKETEAFF
TGTGCCGGTAAGGGGCGCGGGGGAAAGGAAACTGAAGCTTTCTTT
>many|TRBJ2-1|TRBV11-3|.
CASSSSDRERQFF
TGTGCCAGCAGCTCTTCGGACCGGGAAAGGCAGTTCTTC
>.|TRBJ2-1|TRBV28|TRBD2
CDSRDTGLAGDEQFF
TGTGACAGCAGAGATACGGGACTAGCGGGAGATGAGCAGTTCTTC
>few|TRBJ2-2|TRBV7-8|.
CASSFELLSTGELFF
TGTGCCAGCAGCTTTGAACTCCTCAGCACCGGGGAGCTGTTTTTT
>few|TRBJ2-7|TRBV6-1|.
CASERTGSSSYEQYF
TGTGCCAGCGAGAGAACAGGGAGTAGCTCCTACGAGCAGTACTTC
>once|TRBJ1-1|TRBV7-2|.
CASSLGRRDEAFF
TGTGCCAGCAGCTTAGGTAGGAGGGATGAAGCTTTCTTT
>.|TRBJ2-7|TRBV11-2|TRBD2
CASSSSRTSGSRYEQYF
TGTGCCAGCAGCTCATCACGGACTAGCGGGAGTCGGTACGAGCAGTACTTC
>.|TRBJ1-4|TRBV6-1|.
CASSSLYGRGEKLFF
TGTGCCAGCAGCTCGTTGTATGGCCGGGGAGAAAAACTGTTTTTT
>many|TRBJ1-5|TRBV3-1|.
CASSGSNQPQHF
TGTGCCAGCAGCGGGAGCAATCAGCCCCAGCATTTT
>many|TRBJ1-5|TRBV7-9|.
CASSLGANQPQHF
TGTGCCAGCAGCTTGGGGGCCAATCAGCCCCAGCATTTT
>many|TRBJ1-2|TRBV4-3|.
CASSQQGFGYTF
TGCGCCAGCAGCCAACAGGGTTTTGGCTACACCTTC
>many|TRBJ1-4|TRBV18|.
CASSPTDSNEKLFF
TGTGCCAGCTCACCTACAGACTCGAATGAAAAACTGTTTTTT
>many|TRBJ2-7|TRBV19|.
CASSTKLRGPNYEQYF
TGTGCCAGTAGTACTAAATTACGGGGACCGAACTACGAGCAGTACTTC
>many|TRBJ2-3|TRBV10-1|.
CASKTGTPNTTSTDTQYF
TGCGCCAGCAAAACCGGGACTCCGAATACAACTAGCACAGATACGCAGTATTTT
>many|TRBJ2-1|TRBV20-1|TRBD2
CSAKPGLAGGPYNEQFF
TGCAGTGCTAAACCTGGACTAGCGGGAGGCCCCTACAATGAGCAGTTCTTC
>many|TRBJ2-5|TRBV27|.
CASSLSPAGQETQYF
TGTGCCAGCAGTTTATCCCCGGCGGGCCAAGAGACCCAGTACTTC
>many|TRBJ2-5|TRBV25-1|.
CASSEWETQYF
TGTGCCAGCAGTGAATGGGAGACCCAGTACTTC
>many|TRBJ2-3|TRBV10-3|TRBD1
CAISPTGQTTDTQYF
TGTGCCATCAGCCCCACGGGACAGACCACAGATACGCAGTATTTT
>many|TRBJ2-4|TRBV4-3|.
CASSQVMASIQYF
TGCGCCAGCAGCCAAGTTATGGCCAGCATTCAGTACTTC
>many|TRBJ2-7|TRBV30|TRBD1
CACRDRYTYEQYF
TGTGCCTGCCGGGACAGATATACCTACGAGCAGTACTTC
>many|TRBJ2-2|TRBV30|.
CAWSGSGELFF
TGTGCCTGGAGTGGTTCCGGGGAGCTGTTTTTT
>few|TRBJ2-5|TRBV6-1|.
CASRWMQETQYF
TGTGCCAGCCGATGGATGCAAGAGACCCAGTACTTC
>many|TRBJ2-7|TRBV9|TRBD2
CASAPGGASSYEQYF
TGTGCCAGCGCTCCGGGGGGGGCGAGCTCCTACGAGCAGTACTTC
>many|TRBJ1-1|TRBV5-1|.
CASSLGGSGEAFF
TGCGCCAGCAGCTTAGGAGGAAGTGGTGAAGCTTTCTTT
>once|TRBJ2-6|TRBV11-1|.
CASCLAQSVSSSGANVLTF
TGTGCCAGCTGCTTAGCGCAATCGGTATCTTCCTCGGGGGCCAACGTCCTGACTTTC
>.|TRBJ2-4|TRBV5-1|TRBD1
CASSLVDRGIVIQYF
TGCGCCAGCAGCTTGGTGGACAGGGGGATAGTCATTCAGTACTTC
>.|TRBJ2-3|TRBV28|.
CASSSHVTSTDTQYF
TGTGCCAGCAGCTCCCATGTGACCAGCACAGATACGCAGTATTTT
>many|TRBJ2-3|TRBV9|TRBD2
CASSVAVGLATDTQYF
TGTGCCAGCAGCGTAGCTGTCGGACTAGCTACAGATACGCAGTATTTT
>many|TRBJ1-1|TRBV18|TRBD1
CASSLGQEGTEAFF
TGTGCCAGCTCACTTGGACAGGAGGGTACTGAAGCTTTCTTT
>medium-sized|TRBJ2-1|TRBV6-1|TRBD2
CASSERGALAADLFF
TGTGCCAGCAGTGAACGTGGGGCCCTAGCGGCAGATCTGTTCTTC
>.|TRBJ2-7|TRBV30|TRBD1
CAWRGAGTGTYEQYF
TGTGCCTGGAGGGGGGCCGGGACAGGGACCTACGAGCAGTACTTC
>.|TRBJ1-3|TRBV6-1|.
CASSVGIRFSGNTIYF
TGTGCCAGCAGTGTCGGCATACGGTTCTCTGGAAACACCATATATTTT
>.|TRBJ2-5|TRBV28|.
CAISLYRDRVETQYF
TGTGCCATCAGTTTATACAGGGACCGAGTGGAGACCCAGTACTTC
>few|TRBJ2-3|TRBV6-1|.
CASSDSRAGTDTQYF
TGTGCCAGCAGTGACTCGCGGGCCGGCACAGATACGCAGTATTTT
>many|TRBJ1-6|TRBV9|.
CASSGGVGSPLHF
TGTGCCAGCAGCGGAGGGGTTGGTTCACCCCTCCACTTT
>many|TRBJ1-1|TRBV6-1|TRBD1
CASSLDRVSTEAFF
TGTGCCAGCAGTTTAGACAGGGTGAGCACTGAAGCTTTCTTT
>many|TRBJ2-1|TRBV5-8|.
CASRLGNEQFF
TGTGCCAGCAGGCTGGGGAATGAGCAGTTCTTC
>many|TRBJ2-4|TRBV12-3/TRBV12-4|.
CASSFEPAKNIQYF
TGTGCCAGCAGTTTTGAGCCAGCCAAAAACATTCAGTACTTC
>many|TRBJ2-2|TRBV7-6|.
CASSFQGNLLPGELFF
TGTGCCAGCAGTTTTCAGGGAAACCTTCTTCCCGGGGAGCTGTTTTTT
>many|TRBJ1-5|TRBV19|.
CASKERNPGRTLQNQPQHF
TGTGCCAGTAAGGAGAGGAACCCGGGACGGACGCTACAGAATCAGCCCCAGCATTTT
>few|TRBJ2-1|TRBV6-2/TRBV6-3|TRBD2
CANSYEGTSGAEQFF
TGTGCCAACAGTTACGAGGGGACTAGCGGGGCCGAGCAGTTCTTC
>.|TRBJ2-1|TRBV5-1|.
CASTPLRGADEQFF
TGCGCCAGCACGCCCCTAAGGGGAGCGGATGAGCAGTTCTTC